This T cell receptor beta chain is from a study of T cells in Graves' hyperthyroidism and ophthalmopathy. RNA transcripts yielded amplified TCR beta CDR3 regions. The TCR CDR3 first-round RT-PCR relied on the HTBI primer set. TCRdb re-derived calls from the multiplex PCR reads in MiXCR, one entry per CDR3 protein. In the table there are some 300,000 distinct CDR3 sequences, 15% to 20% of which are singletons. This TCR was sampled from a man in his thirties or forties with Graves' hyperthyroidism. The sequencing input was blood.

The CDR3: CASSETPSLQYEQYF. Written as DNA, the CDR3 is TGTGCCAGCAGTGAAACACCAAGCCTACAATACGAGCAGTACTTC. The chain couples TRBV6-1 to TRBJ2-7; no clear D gene. CDR1 and CDR2 from the germline V gene are MNHNS and SASEGT. V was shortened by 2 bases and J by 4 bases, with 15 bases between the two germline ends. The CDR3 totals 15 residues.